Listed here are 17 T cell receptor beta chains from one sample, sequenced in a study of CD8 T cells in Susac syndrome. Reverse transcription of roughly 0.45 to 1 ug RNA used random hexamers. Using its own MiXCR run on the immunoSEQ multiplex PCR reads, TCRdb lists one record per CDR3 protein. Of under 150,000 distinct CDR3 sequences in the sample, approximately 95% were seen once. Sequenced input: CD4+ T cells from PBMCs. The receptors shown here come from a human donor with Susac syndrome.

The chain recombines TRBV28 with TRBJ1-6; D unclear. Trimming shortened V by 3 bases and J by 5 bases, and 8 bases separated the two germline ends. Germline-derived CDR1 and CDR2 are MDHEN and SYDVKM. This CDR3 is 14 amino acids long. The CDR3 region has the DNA TGTGCCAGCAGTTTGCGGAGGGATAATTCACCCCTCCACTTT. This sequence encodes CASSLRRDNSPLHF.

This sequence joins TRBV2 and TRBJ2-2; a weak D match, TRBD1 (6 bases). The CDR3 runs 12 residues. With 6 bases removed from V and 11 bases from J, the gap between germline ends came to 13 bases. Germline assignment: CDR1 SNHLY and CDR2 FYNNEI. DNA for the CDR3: TGTGCCAGCAGGACAGGCCCGCTCGAGCTGTTTTTT. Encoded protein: CASRTGPLELFF.

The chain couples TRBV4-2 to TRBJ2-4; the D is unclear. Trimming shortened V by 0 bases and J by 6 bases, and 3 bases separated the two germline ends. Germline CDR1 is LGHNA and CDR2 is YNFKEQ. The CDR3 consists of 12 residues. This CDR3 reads CASSQDGNIQYF. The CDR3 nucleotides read TGTGCCAGCAGCCAAGATGGAAACATTCAGTACTTC.

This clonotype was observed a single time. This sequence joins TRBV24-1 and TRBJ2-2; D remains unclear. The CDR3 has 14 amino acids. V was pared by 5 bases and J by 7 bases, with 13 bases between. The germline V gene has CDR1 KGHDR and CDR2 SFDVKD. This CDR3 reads CATSGNRIGGELFF. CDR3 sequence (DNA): TGTGCCACCAGTGGAAACAGAATTGGCGGGGAGCTGTTTTTT.

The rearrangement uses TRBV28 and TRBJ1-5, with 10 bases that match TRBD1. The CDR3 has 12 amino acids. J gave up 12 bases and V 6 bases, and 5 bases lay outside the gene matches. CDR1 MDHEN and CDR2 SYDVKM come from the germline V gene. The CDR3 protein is CASSPDRGGQHF. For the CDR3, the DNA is TGTGCCAGCAGCCCGGACAGGGGGGGCCAGCATTTT.

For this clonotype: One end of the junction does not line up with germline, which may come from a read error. This CDR3 reads CASSQASLVGLLVF. In DNA, the CDR3 is TGCGCCAGCAGTCAAGCCTCGTTGGTGGGGCTCCTGGTCTTC. The V gene is TRBV23-1, the J gene TRBJ2-1; D possibly corresponds to TRBD1 (5 bases). TRBV23-1 is an ORF; its function is uncertain. The CDR3 is made up of 14 amino acids.

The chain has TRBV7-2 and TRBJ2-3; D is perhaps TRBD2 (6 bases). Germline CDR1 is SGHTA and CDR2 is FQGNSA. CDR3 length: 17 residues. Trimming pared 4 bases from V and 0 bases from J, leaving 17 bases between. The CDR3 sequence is CASSWVGGAASTDTQYF. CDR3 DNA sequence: TGTGCCAGCAGCTGGGTGGGCGGGGCCGCTAGCACAGATACGCAGTATTTT.

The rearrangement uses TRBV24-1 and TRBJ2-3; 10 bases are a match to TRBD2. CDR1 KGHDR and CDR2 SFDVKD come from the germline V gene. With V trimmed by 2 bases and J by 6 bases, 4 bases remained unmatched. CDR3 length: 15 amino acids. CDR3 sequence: CATSDSRTSGDTQYF. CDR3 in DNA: TGTGCCACCAGTGATTCCCGGACTAGCGGTGATACGCAGTATTTT.

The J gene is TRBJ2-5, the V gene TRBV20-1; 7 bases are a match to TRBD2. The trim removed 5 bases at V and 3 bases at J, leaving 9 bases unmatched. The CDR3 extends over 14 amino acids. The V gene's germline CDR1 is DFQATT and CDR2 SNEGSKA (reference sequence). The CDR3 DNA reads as TGCAGTGCTGGCGAGGGACTATCTGAAGAGACCCAGTACTTC. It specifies CSAGEGLSEETQYF.

DNA for the CDR3: TGTGCCTGGAGTGAAAGGTTGGGTGAAAAACTGTTTTTT. Its protein product is CAWSERLGEKLFF. This chain links TRBV30 with TRBJ1-4; no definite D call. The CDR3 is made up of 13 amino acids. The germline V gene encodes CDR1 GTSNPN and CDR2 SVGIG (reference sequence). V lost 1 base and J 7 bases, leaving 10 bases between the germline ends.

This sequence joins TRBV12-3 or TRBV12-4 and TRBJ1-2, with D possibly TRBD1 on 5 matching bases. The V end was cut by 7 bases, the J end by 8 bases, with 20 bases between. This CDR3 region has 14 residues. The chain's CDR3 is CASNLGPSGRGYTF. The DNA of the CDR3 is TGTGCCAGCAACTTGGGGCCATCCGGGAGGGGCTACACCTTC.

The CDR3 loop is CASSFGGHSNEQFF. The CDR3 DNA reads as TGTGCCAGCAGCTTTGGGGGACATTCCAATGAGCAGTTCTTC. The V and J genes are TRBV5-4 and TRBJ2-1; TRBD1 might be the D (6 bases). CDR3 length equals 14 residues. Germline V gene lookup returns CDR1 SGHNT and CDR2 YYREEE (reference sequence). The V end lost 2 bases, the J end lost 6 bases, and 12 bases lay between the germline ends.

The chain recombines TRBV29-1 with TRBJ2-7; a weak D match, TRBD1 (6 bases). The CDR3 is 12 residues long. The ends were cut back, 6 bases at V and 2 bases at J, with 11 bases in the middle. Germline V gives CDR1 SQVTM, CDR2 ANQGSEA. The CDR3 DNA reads TGCAGCGTCCGGGACACTACCTACGAGCAGTACTTC. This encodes CSVRDTTYEQYF.

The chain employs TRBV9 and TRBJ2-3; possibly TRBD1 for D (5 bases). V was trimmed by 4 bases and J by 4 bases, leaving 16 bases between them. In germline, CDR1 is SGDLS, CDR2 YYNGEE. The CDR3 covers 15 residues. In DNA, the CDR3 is TGTGCCAGCAGCAAGGATGAAGGGGTCGCAGATACGCAGTATTTT. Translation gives CASSKDEGVADTQYF.

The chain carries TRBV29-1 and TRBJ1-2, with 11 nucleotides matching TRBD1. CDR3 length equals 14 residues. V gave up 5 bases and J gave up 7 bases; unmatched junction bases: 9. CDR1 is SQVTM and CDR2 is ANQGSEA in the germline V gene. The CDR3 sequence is CSVQDRGRDFGYTF. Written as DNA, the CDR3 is TGCAGCGTTCAGGACAGGGGGCGAGATTTTGGCTACACCTTC.

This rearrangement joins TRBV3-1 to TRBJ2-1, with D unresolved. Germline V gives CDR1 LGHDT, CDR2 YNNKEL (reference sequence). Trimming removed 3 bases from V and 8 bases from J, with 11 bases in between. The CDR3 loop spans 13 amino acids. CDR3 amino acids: CASSHLFTDEQFF. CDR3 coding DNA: TGTGCCAGCAGCCACCTGTTTACCGATGAGCAGTTCTTC.

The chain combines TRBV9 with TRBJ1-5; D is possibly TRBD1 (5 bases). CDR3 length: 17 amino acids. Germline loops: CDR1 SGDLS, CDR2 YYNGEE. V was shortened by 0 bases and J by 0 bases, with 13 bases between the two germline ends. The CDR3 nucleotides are TGTGCCAGCAGCGTAGCTCCCAGGGATTATAGCAATCAGCCCCAGCATTTT. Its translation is CASSVAPRDYSNQPQHF.